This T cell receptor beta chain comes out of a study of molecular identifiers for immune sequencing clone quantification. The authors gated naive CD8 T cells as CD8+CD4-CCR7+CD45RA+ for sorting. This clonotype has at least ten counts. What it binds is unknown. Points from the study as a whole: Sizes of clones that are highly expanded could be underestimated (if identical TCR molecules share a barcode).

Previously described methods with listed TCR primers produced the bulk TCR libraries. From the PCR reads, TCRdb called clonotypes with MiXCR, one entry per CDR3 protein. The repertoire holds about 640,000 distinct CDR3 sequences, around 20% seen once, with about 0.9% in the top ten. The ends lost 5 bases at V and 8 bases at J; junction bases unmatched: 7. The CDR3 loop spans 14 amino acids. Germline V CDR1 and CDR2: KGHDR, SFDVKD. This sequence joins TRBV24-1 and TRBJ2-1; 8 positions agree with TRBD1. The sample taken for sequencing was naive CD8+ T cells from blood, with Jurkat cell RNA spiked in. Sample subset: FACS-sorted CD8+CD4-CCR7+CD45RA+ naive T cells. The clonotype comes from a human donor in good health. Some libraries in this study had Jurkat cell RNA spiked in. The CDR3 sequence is CATSVGRGQDEQFF. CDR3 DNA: TGTGCCACCAGTGTGGGCAGGGGGCAGGATGAGCAGTTCTTC.